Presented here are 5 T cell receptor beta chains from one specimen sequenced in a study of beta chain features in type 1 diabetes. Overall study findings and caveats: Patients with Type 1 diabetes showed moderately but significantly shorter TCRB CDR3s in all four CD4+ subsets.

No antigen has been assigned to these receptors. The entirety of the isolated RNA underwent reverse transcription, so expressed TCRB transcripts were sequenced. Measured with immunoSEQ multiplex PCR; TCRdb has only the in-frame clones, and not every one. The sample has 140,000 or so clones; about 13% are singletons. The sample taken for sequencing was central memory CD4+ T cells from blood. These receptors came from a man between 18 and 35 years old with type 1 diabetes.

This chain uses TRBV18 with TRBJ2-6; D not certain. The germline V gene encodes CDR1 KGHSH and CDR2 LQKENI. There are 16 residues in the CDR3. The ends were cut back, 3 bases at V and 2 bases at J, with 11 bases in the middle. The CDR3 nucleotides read TGTGCCAGCTCACCCCCGGGCCTAGCTGGGGCCAACGTCCTGACTTTC. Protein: CASSPPGLAGANVLTF. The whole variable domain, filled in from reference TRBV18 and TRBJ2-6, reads NAGVMQNPRHLVRRRGQEARLRCSPMKGHSHVYWYRQLPEEGLKFMVYLQKENIIDESGMPKERFSAEFPKEGPSILRIQQVVRGDSAAYFCASSPPGLAGANVLTFGAGSRLTVL.

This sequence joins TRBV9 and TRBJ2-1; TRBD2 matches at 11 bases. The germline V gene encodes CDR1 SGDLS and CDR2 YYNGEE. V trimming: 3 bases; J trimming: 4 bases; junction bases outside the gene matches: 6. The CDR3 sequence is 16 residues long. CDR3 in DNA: TGTGCCAGCAGCGGCGGACTAGCGGGCGGTTACAATGAGCAGTTCTTC. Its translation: CASSGGLAGGYNEQFF.

The CDR3 spells CASNERGNEQFF. CDR3 coding DNA: TGTGCCAGCAATGAACGGGGCAATGAGCAGTTCTTC. The chain is built from TRBV6-6 and TRBJ2-1; a weak D match, TRBD2 (5 bases). Trimming left V 7 bases short and J 6 bases short, with 10 bases between. Germline V gene sequence: CDR1 MNHNY, CDR2 SVGAGI (reference sequence). This CDR3 has 12 residues.

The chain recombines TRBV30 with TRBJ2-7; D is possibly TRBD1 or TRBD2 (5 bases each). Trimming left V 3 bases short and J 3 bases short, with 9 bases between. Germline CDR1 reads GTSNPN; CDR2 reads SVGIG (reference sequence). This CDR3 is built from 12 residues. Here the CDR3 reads CAWRRGSYEQYF. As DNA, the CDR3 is TGTGCCTGGAGGAGGGGTAGCTACGAGCAGTACTTC.

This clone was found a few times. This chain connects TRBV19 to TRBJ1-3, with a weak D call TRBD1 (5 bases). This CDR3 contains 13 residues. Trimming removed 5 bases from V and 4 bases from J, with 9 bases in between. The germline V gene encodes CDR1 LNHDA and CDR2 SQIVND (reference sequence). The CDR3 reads CASSAQGGNTIYF. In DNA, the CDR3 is TGTGCCAGTAGTGCCCAGGGAGGAAACACCATATATTTT. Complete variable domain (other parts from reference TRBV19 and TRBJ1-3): DGGITQSPKYLFRKEGQNVTLSCEQNLNHDAMYWYRQDPGQGLRLIYYSQIVNDFQKGDIAEGYSVSREKKESFPLTVTSAQKNPTAFYLCASSAQGGNTIYFGEGSWLTVV.